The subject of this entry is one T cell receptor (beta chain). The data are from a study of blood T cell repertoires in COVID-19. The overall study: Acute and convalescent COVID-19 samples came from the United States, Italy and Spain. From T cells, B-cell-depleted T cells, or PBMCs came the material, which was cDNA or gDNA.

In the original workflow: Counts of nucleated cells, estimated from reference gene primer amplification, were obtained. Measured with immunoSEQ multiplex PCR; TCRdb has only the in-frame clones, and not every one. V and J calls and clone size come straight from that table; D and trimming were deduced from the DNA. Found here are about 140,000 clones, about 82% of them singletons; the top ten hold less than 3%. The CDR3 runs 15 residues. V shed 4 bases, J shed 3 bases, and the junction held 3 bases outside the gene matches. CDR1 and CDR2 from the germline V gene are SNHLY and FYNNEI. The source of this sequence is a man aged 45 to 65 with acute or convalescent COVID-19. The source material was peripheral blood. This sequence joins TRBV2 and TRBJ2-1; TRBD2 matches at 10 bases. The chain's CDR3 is CASSVTSGNYNEQFF. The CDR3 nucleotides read TGTGCCAGCAGTGTAACTAGCGGGAACTACAATGAGCAGTTCTTC.